The clone carrying this TCR beta chain was counted a few times. The antigen remains undetermined. Germline assignment: CDR1 SGDLS and CDR2 YYNGEE. After removal of 4 bases from V and 1 base from J, the junction contained 11 bases not matched to a gene. CDR3 length equals 20 residues. This record belongs to a study of OX40 agonist ivuxolimab in advanced cancers. The study's findings and limits: The CD4+ and CD8+ T cells in the blood had expanded clonally by week 6 at 0.1 to 3.0 mg/kg.

TCRdb's copy holds only in-frame clones and misses some; the assay was immunoSEQ multiplex PCR. The sample holds over 55,000 clones; 84% are singletons and the top ten take around 0.78%. The starting material was CD4+ or CD8+ T cells sorted from blood, obtained in a trial of the OX40 agonist ivuxolimab. The chain recombines TRBV9 with TRBJ2-6; 13 bases align to TRBD2. The receptor was derived from an adult with an advanced solid tumor such as melanoma, head and neck, liver or kidney cancer. This CDR3 reads CASSMPGLAGFRSGANVLTF. The CDR3 region has the DNA TGTGCCAGCAGCATGCCGGGACTAGCGGGATTTCGATCTGGGGCCAACGTCCTGACTTTC.